These 26 T cell receptor beta chains were sequenced from one sample in a study of T cells in Graves' hyperthyroidism and ophthalmopathy. Amplified regions were TCR beta CDR3 sequences from RNA transcripts. Primed by the HTBI set, a first-round RT-PCR was run on the TCR CDR3. TCRdb reprocessed the multiplex PCR reads via MiXCR and lists one record per CDR3 protein. The data contain about 600,000 distinct CDR3 sequences, 12% to 15% of them seen just once; the ten biggest clones take up roughly 6.9%. Sequencing was done on a sample of blood. These receptors were taken from a woman aged 18-29 years with Graves' ophthalmopathy.

This clonotype was seen repeatedly, ten times or more. The chain links TRBV28 to TRBJ2-7; D may match TRBD1 or TRBD2 (6 bases each). Germline V gives CDR1 MDHEN, CDR2 SYDVKM. V was cut by 7 bases and J by 4 bases, with 14 bases left in between. CDR3 length: 13 residues. The CDR3 DNA follows: TGTGCCAGCATCCTTCGGGGGCGTTACGAGCAGTACTTC. Its protein product is CASILRGRYEQYF.

The CDR3 protein is CASSLTASGTTNTQYF. In DNA, the CDR3 is TGTGCCAGCAGCTTAACCGCTAGCGGGACCACGAATACGCAGTATTTT. This chain connects TRBV7-3 to TRBJ2-3, with 9 positions matching TRBD2. This CDR3 has 16 amino acids. V lost 0 bases to trimming and J lost 7 bases; unmatched junction nucleotides: 8. Germline-derived CDR1 and CDR2 are SGHTA and FQGTGA.

This clonotype was seen repeatedly, ten times or more. CDR3 in amino acids: CASSWGGGPDTGELFF. The CDR3 DNA reads as TGTGCCAGCAGCTGGGGGGGAGGGCCGGACACCGGGGAGCTGTTTTTT. The J gene is TRBJ2-2, the V gene TRBV11-2; TRBD2 aligns across 7 bases. Germline V lookup: CDR1 SGHAT, CDR2 FQNNGV. Trimming took 4 bases from V and 3 from J; bases not matched to a gene: 8. The CDR3 contains 16 residues.

This clonotype was picked up a small number of times. This rearrangement joins TRBV19 to TRBJ2-1; TRBD1 might be the D (5 bases). V was cut by 2 bases and J by 2 bases, with 10 bases left in between. Germline-derived CDR1 and CDR2 are LNHDA and SQIVND (reference sequence). CDR3 length equals 15 residues. The CDR3 DNA is TGTGCCAGTAGTATAAGCGACAGCCCCTACAATGAGCAGTTCTTC. Protein sequence: CASSISDSPYNEQFF.

This clonotype was counted at least ten times. The V and J genes are TRBV7-7 and TRBJ2-7; tentative D call: TRBD1 (6 bases). CDR3 length: 16 amino acids. Germline CDR1 reads SSHAT; CDR2 reads FNYEAQ (reference sequence). CDR3 region: CASSQLTGQPLDEQYF. CDR3 coding DNA: TGTGCTAGCTCGCAACTGACAGGACAACCCCTGGACGAGCAGTACTTC.

This clonotype was found once. V usage is TRBV3-1 and J usage is TRBJ2-5; D gene uncertain. This CDR3 comprises 14 residues. Germline-derived CDR1 and CDR2 are LGHDT and YNNKEL (reference sequence). Between the trimmed V and J ends, which lost 1 base and 3 bases, there was a span of 9 bases. Written as DNA, the CDR3 is TGTGCCAGCAGCCAAGGACACTTGGAAGAGACCCAGTACTTC. Translation gives CASSQGHLEETQYF.

This clonotype was detected many times. DNA of the CDR3: TGTGCCAGCAGCCCCTCTCCTGGGACAGCTTATTCCTACGAGCAGTACTTC. It specifies CASSPSPGTAYSYEQYF. The V call is TRBV7-9, the J call TRBJ2-7; the match to TRBD1 covers 7 bases. The CDR3 is 17 residues long. V lost 5 bases to trimming and J lost 1 base; unmatched junction nucleotides: 14. CDR1 is SEHNR, CDR2 FQNEAQ, per germline (reference sequence). The whole variable domain, remainder taken from reference TRBV7-9 and TRBJ2-7, is DTGVSQNPRHKITKRGQNVTFRCDPISEHNRLYWYRQTLGQGPEFLTYFQNEAQLEKSRLLSDRFSAERPKGSFSTLEIQRTEQGDSAMYLCASSPSPGTAYSYEQYFGPGTRLTVT.

The table lists this clonotype with many counts. The chain combines TRBV7-9 with TRBJ2-1; 12 nucleotides line up with TRBD2. Germline assignment: CDR1 SEHNR and CDR2 FQNEAQ (reference sequence). V was clipped by 3 bases and J by 9 bases; unmatched bases: 6. This CDR3 is built from 15 residues. The CDR3, as DNA: TGTGCCAGCAGCTTGACTAGCGGGAGATTCGGTGAGCAGTTCTTC. Translating it yields CASSLTSGRFGEQFF.

The chain uses TRBV5-6 and TRBJ2-3, with TRBD2 as a possible D gene (6 bases). Per germline, CDR1 SGHDT and CDR2 YYEEEE. The CDR3 spans 16 residues. Trimming shortened V by 3 bases and J by 4 bases, and 18 bases separated the two germline ends. CDR3 loop: CASSWLAEAGPDTQYF. CDR3 nucleotides: TGTGCCAGCAGCTGGTTAGCGGAGGCCGGGCCAGATACGCAGTATTTT.

The chain links TRBV7-3 to TRBJ1-6; 8 positions agree with TRBD1. Germline V gene sequence: CDR1 SGHTA, CDR2 FQGTGA. CDR3 length: 14 amino acids. The trim removed 5 bases at V and 8 bases at J, leaving 5 bases unmatched. In DNA form, the CDR3 reads TGTGCCAGCAGCGTGGGACAGGTTGATTCACCCCTCCACTTT. It translates to CASSVGQVDSPLHF.

The CDR3 region is CASSAGGPGELFF. The CDR3 nucleotides are TGTGCCAGCAGCGCGGGGGGGCCCGGGGAGCTGTTTTTT. The genes are TRBV9 and TRBJ2-2, with 8 bases lining up with TRBD2. This CDR3 spans 13 amino acids. V trimming: 3 bases; J trimming: 6 bases; junction bases outside the gene matches: 1. Per the germline V gene, CDR1 is SGDLS and CDR2 is YYNGEE.

The CDR3 sequence: CASNRFRQNYGYTF. The CDR3 nucleotides are TGTGCCAGCAATAGGTTTCGACAGAACTATGGCTACACCTTC. This chain connects TRBV6-2 or TRBV6-3 to TRBJ1-2, with TRBD1 as a possible D gene (5 bases). The CDR3 extends over 14 amino acids. The V gene lost 7 bases and the J gene lost 2 bases, with 14 bases spanning the gap. CDR1 and CDR2 (germline): MNHEY, SVGEGT.

With respect to this clonotype: A much larger clone is a single base away; this may be a read error. The rearrangement joins TRBV20-1 to TRBJ2-7; 8 nucleotides align to TRBD2. CDR1 and CDR2 (germline): DFQATT, SNEGSKA (reference sequence). The CDR3 sequence is 14 residues long. The CDR3 reads CSATSTSVSCEQYF. The CDR3 DNA reads as TGCAGTGCAACTTCGACTAGCGTATCCTGCGAGCAGTACTTC.

In its sample, this clonotype was seen many times. This chain uses TRBV7-2 with TRBJ1-1; 9 nucleotides match TRBD1. After removal of 5 bases from V and 10 bases from J, the junction contained 8 bases not matched to a gene. The germline CDR1 and CDR2 sequences are SGHTA and FQGNSA. The CDR3 covers 13 residues. The CDR3 reads CASSVRDRVRAFF. CDR3 in DNA: TGTGCCAGCAGCGTACGGGACAGGGTTCGAGCTTTCTTT.

At least ten counts were recorded for this clonotype. The chain has TRBV19 and TRBJ1-1, with 8 bases aligning to TRBD1. V lost 1 base, J lost 5 bases, and 3 bases stayed unmatched. In germline, CDR1 is LNHDA, CDR2 SQIVND (reference sequence). The CDR3 length is 14 residues. The CDR3 nucleotides read TGTGCCAGTAGTATAGCCACAGGGGGGACTGAAGCTTTCTTT. This translates into CASSIATGGTEAFF.

This clonotype was seen repeatedly, ten times or more. The chain recombines TRBV7-6 with TRBJ2-7; no definite D call. The CDR3 contains 15 residues. Germline loops: CDR1 SGHVS, CDR2 FNYEAQ. The V end lost 3 bases, the J end lost 6 bases, and 18 bases lay between the germline ends. The CDR3 is CASSFDADPYGEQYF. In DNA form, the CDR3 reads TGTGCCAGCAGCTTCGACGCGGACCCCTATGGCGAGCAGTACTTC.

Comment on this clonotype: This may be a read error, as it is one base from a much larger clone. V is TRBV20-1 and J is TRBJ2-1, with a tentative D call TRBD2 (6 bases). Germline V CDR1 and CDR2: DFQATT, SNEGSKA (reference sequence). V was trimmed by 5 bases and J by 7 bases, leaving 21 bases between them. This CDR3 region has 15 residues. CDR3 coding DNA: TGCAGTGCTTCCTGTCAGGAGGGCCTAGGGAATGAGCAGTTCTTC. This gives the protein CSASCQEGLGNEQFF.

This clonotype was recorded at least ten times. The CDR3 here is CASIGRMARGSGEQFF. Here the CDR3 DNA reads TGTGCCAGCATCGGGAGGATGGCTAGGGGTAGCGGTGAGCAGTTCTTC. The V and J genes are TRBV12-3 or TRBV12-4 and TRBJ2-1, with 7 bases lining up with TRBD2. This CDR3 comprises 16 residues. J gave up 9 bases and V 7 bases, and 18 bases lay outside the gene matches.

This clonotype was counted at least ten times. The chain uses TRBV3-1 and TRBJ2-2; 10 bases are a match to TRBD2. V dropped 1 base and J dropped 0; count of bases not matched to a gene: 2. Germline values: CDR1 LGHDT, CDR2 YNNKEL (reference sequence). CDR3 length: 17 residues. The CDR3 reads CASSQGSGRTNTGELFF. In DNA form, the CDR3 reads TGTGCCAGCAGCCAAGGTAGCGGGAGGACGAACACCGGGGAGCTGTTTTTT.

This clonotype was seen repeatedly, ten times or more. The V call is TRBV27, the J call TRBJ2-7; perhaps TRBD2 as D (6 bases). The CDR3 totals 18 residues. Germline values: CDR1 MNHEY, CDR2 SMNVEV (reference sequence). V dropped 4 bases and J dropped 7 bases, with 29 bases sitting between them. The CDR3 here is CASSYLAGQEFVRVEQYF. CDR3 DNA: TGTGCCAGCAGTTATCTGGCGGGGCAAGAGTTCGTTAGGGTGGAGCAGTACTTC.

At least ten counts were recorded for this clonotype. The chain recombines TRBV12-3 or TRBV12-4 with TRBJ1-1; D unclear. This CDR3 is built from 16 residues. Trimming pared 4 bases from V and 0 bases from J, leaving 15 bases between. The CDR3 reads CASSSAGPRMNTEAFF. The CDR3 bases are TGTGCCAGCAGTTCGGCAGGCCCGAGAATGAACACTGAAGCTTTCTTT.

This clonotype was detected many times. The chain joins TRBV7-2 to TRBJ1-1; TRBD1 matches at 7 bases. The V gene end was trimmed by 6 bases and the J gene end by 7 bases; junction bases not matched to a gene: 11. This CDR3 spans 14 amino acids. Germline CDR1 and CDR2: SGHTA and FQGNSA. The CDR3 here is CASSQRTGQNEAFF. As DNA, the CDR3 is TGTGCCAGCAGTCAGAGAACGGGACAGAATGAAGCTTTCTTT.

This clonotype was recorded many times. The V gene is TRBV3-2, the J gene TRBJ2-1; the table's TRBD2 call for D was not verified on the DNA. TRBV3-2 is a documented pseudogene. The CDR3 is 14 amino acids. In DNA form, the CDR3 reads TGTGCCAGCAGCCAAGCCCTCTATGGGAATGAGCAGTTCTTC. Its translation: CASSQALYGNEQFF.

The chain uses TRBV19 and TRBJ2-1, with 8 bases identical to TRBD2. This CDR3 has 13 amino acids. Germline CDR1 LNHDA, CDR2 SQIVND (reference sequence). The junction had 4 bases not matched to a gene; V was cut back by 5 bases and J by 7 bases. CDR3 bases: TGTGCCAGTAGTCCGGGGGGGGTTAATGAGCAGTTCTTC. Amino acid sequence: CASSPGGVNEQFF.

This clonotype was seen only once. The V call is TRBV7-9, the J call TRBJ1-5; D possibly corresponds to TRBD1 (6 bases). Trimming removed 5 bases from V and 0 bases from J, with 11 bases in between. The CDR3 covers 15 residues. Germline CDR1 SEHNR, CDR2 FQNEAQ (reference sequence). The CDR3 coding sequence is TGTGCCAGCAGCGGGGGCGAGTATAGCAATCAGCCCCAGCATTTT. As protein: CASSGGEYSNQPQHF.

This clonotype has at least ten counts. The chain combines TRBV6-2 or TRBV6-3 with TRBJ1-5; tentatively, D is TRBD1 (5 bases). This CDR3 region has 14 residues. Germline V gene lookup returns CDR1 MNHEY and CDR2 SVGEGT. V dropped 6 bases and J dropped 2 bases, with 11 bases sitting between them. CDR3: CASRSGRGNQPQHF. In DNA form, the CDR3 reads TGTGCCAGCAGATCCGGCAGGGGCAATCAGCCCCAGCATTTT.